These 3 T cell receptor beta chains were all obtained from the same sample, sequenced in a study of OX40 agonist ivuxolimab in advanced cancers. Profiling relied on immunoSEQ multiplex PCR, and the TCRdb table lists in-frame clones only, not all of them. The sample yields around 12,000 clones, approximately 78% seen once. Sequenced here: CD4+ or CD8+ T cells sorted from blood, sampled in a trial of the OX40 agonist ivuxolimab. The receptors originated from an adult with an advanced solid tumor such as melanoma, head and neck, liver or kidney cancer.

The rearrangement joins TRBV5-6 to TRBJ2-2; TRBD2 aligns across 10 bases. There are 18 residues in the CDR3. CDR1 and CDR2 from the germline V gene are SGHDT and YYEEEE. V dropped 1 base and J dropped 0; count of bases not matched to a gene: 6. The CDR3 sequence is CASSLTSGVVTNTGELFF. In DNA, the CDR3 is TGTGCCAGCAGCTTGACTAGCGGGGTAGTTACGAACACCGGGGAGCTGTTTTTT.

The chain employs TRBV5-1 and TRBJ2-1, with D unclear. Trimming took 2 bases from V and 9 from J, leaving 6 bases between them. Germline-derived CDR1 and CDR2 are SGHRS and YFSETQ. The CDR3 contains 11 residues. The CDR3 region is CASSFASEQFF. CDR3 in DNA: TGCGCCAGCAGCTTCGCCAGTGAGCAGTTCTTC.

This chain joins TRBV6-5 and TRBJ1-2, with TRBD1 matching 11 bases. The CDR3 is 15 residues long. After removal of 6 bases from V and 4 bases from J, the junction contained 7 bases not matched to a gene. The germline V gene encodes CDR1 MNHEY and CDR2 SVGAGI. The CDR3 bases are TGTGCCAGCAGCTACGGACAGGGGGCGATCTATGGCTACACCTTC. It yields the protein CASSYGQGAIYGYTF.